This TCR beta chain was observed in a study of blood T cell repertoires in COVID-19 (dated by TCRdb to the early 2020s). Study-wide context: Collaborator samples came from the United States, Italy and Spain and covered acute and convalescent phases of COVID-19. The repertoires were made available in a free public database intended to serve as a resource for research on the immune response to SARS-CoV-2. Where HLA class I and class II types were available, the types were taken from metadata supplied by the sample provider, not from assay-based typing. A de-identified subject ID, COVID-19 status, age in years and sex were almost always included in the sample metadata. Samples were obtained from the ongoing ImmuneRACE study (first 160 participants) and from about 1,300 subjects provided by 6 global collaborators. The material from the prospective study consisted of cDNA or gDNA derived from T cells, B-cell-depleted T cells, or PBMCs. Deeply sampled blood TCRbeta repertoires from subjects exposed to, actively infected with, or recovered from COVID-19 were included in the dataset.

The immunoSEQ Assay, a bias-controlled multiplex PCR, was used to amplify TCRbeta CDR3 regions from genomic DNA. The source study handled its data this way. The number of nucleated cells in each sample was estimated from the amplification of reference gene primers within the assay. To quantify the absolute abundance of each unique TCRbeta CDR3 rearrangement, sequence reads were collapsed and filtered. For each sample, productive Simpson clonality was calculated as the square root of Simpson's diversity index over productive rearrangements. Held by TCRdb, this immuneACCESS table contains in-frame sequences only and omits some clones. Under half of the omission traces to an unresolved V gene where checked; the cause of the rest is unknown. D and trimming were read from the DNA, whereas the V and J calls and clone size are those reported in that table. Across this sample there are about 230,000 clones, with more than 65% seen only once. The ten largest make up roughly 1.4% of the sample.

At the junction V is shortened by 4 bases and J by 7 bases, with 11 bases in between. According to the germline V gene, CDR1 reads SGHVS and CDR2 reads FQNEAQ. The CDR3 runs 13 amino acids, cysteine and phenylalanine included. Here the CDR3 DNA is all that survives: 39 bases in frame from base 1. What the work shows at the level of the full study, not this receptor alone: How much clinical and demographic metadata was included differed by source and by participant, and the metadata was provided uncurated.

Samples from volunteer blood donors who had recovered from COVID-19 were contributed by a second Seattle source. Each collaborating institution followed its own protocols to collect whole blood in K2EDTA tubes. Collaborator samples were shipped for TCRbeta analysis as frozen whole blood, isolated PBMCs, or DNA extracted from either sample type. On this clone: No cognate antigen has been identified for it. The record has no base qualities; no much larger clone is one base away.

This chain is built from TRBV7-8 and TRBJ1-5, and TRBD1 may be the D gene, going by 6 matching bases. The sample taken for sequencing was peripheral blood. The origin of this receptor is a middle-aged woman who had recovered from COVID-19. The CDR3 region has the sequence CASSSGQQQPQHF. In nucleotides, the sequence is TGTGCCAGCAGCTCTGGACAGCAGCAGCCCCAGCATTTT. Reference TRBV7-8 and TRBJ1-5 proteins supply the regions before and after the CDR3; the full variable domain is: GAGVSQSPRYKVAKRGQDVALRCDPISGHVSLFWYQQALGQGPEFLTYFQNEAQLDKSGLPSDRFFAERPEGSVSTLKIQRTQQEDSAVYLCASSSGQQQPQHFGDGTRLSIL.